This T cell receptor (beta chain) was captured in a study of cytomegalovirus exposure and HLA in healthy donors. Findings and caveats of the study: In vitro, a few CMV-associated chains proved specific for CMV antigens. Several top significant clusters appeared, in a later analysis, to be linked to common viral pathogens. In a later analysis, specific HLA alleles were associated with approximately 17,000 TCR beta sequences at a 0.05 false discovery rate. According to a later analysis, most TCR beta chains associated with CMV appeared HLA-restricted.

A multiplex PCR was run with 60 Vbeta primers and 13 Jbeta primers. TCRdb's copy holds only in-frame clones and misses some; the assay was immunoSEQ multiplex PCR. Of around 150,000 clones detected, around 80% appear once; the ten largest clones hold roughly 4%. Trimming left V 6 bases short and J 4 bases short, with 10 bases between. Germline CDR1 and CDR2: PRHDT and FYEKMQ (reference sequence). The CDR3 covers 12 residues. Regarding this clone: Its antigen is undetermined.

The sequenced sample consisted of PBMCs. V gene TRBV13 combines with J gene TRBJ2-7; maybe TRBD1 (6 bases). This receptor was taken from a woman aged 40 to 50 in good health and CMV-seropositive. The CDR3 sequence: CASRAQGYEQYF. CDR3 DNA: TGTGCCAGCAGAGCACAGGGTTACGAGCAGTACTTC.